These 30 T cell receptor beta chains originate from one sample sequenced in a study of T cell responses to AZD1222 COVID-19 vaccine. The method was immunoSEQ multiplex PCR; TCRdb's version includes in-frame clones alone and lacks a portion of them. The sample lists around 150,000 clones; about 90% were seen once. The material sequenced was peripheral blood, taken 28 days after the second dose of the MenACWY control vaccine. These receptors came from an adult who received the MenACWY meningococcal vaccine as a control.

J is TRBJ1-1 and V is TRBV18; 9 bases align to TRBD1. From germline, CDR1 is KGHSH and CDR2 LQKENI. This CDR3 region has 12 residues. Trimming cost V 4 bases and J 6 bases; bases outside gene matches: 0. CDR3 in DNA: TGTGCCAGCTCACGACAGGGGGCTGAAGCTTTCTTT. This encodes CASSRQGAEAFF.

The rearrangement links TRBV5-1 to TRBJ2-3, with D perhaps matching TRBD2 (5 bases). V lost 0 bases and J lost 6, with 17 bases in between. The CDR3 loop spans 16 amino acids. Germline CDR1 is SGHRS and CDR2 is YFSETQ. The CDR3 DNA follows: TGCGCCAGCAGCTTGGTTCCGGGCCCCGGCGGGGATACGCAGTATTTT. Its protein product is CASSLVPGPGGDTQYF. The full variable domain, rest sourced from reference TRBV5-1 and TRBJ2-3, is KAGVTQTPRYLIKTRGQQVTLSCSPISGHRSVSWYQQTPGQGLQFLFEYFSETQRNKGNFPGRFSGRQFSNSRSEMNVSTLELGDSALYLCASSLVPGPGGDTQYFGPGTRLTVL.

V is TRBV4-3 and J is TRBJ1-3, with D uncertain. Germline CDR1 and CDR2: LGHNA and YSLEER. V dropped 3 bases and J dropped 0 bases, with 9 bases sitting between them. The CDR3 covers 15 residues. The DNA of the CDR3 is TGCGCCAGCAGCCATATCGACAACTCTGGAAACACCATATATTTT. Protein product: CASSHIDNSGNTIYF.

The J gene is TRBJ2-1, the V gene TRBV28; a weak D match, TRBD1 (6 bases). Germline V gives CDR1 MDHEN, CDR2 SYDVKM. The germline V and J ends were trimmed by 3 bases and 13 bases, with 16 bases remaining between them. The CDR3 length is 13 residues. As DNA, the CDR3 is TGTGCCAGCAGTTTGCCAGGGGACCAACAACAGTTCTTC. Protein sequence: CASSLPGDQQQFF.

For this clone: Other DNA sequences in this specimen translate into the identical CDR3. The CDR3 DNA follows: TGTGCCAGCAGTCGGGGGGGAAACACTGAAGCTTTCTTT. Translating gives CASSRGGNTEAFF. The rearrangement links TRBV28 to TRBJ1-1; D possibly corresponds to TRBD1 (5 bases). Germline values: CDR1 MDHEN, CDR2 SYDVKM. There are 13 residues in the CDR3. The ends were cut back, 5 bases at V and 2 bases at J, with 9 bases in the middle.

This chain joins TRBV5-4 and TRBJ1-5; possibly TRBD1 for D (5 bases). The CDR3 covers 16 residues. Trimming removed 0 bases at V and 5 bases at J, with 15 bases between. Germline CDR1 reads SGHNT; CDR2 reads YYREEE (reference sequence). The CDR3 region has the DNA TGTGCCAGCAGCTTGGGGGGGGGTTTGGCGGATCAGCCCCAGCATTTT. This translates into CASSLGGGLADQPQHF.

The chain has TRBV6-2 or TRBV6-3 and TRBJ1-6; 7 nucleotides align to TRBD1. Germline loops: CDR1 MNHEY, CDR2 SVGEGT. The CDR3 has 15 residues. The ends lost 6 bases at V and 10 bases at J; junction bases unmatched: 12. CDR3 region: CASSSRQGWESPLHF. DNA of the CDR3: TGTGCCAGCAGCTCCAGACAGGGATGGGAGTCACCCCTCCACTTT.

This clone appeared once. This chain connects TRBV19 to TRBJ1-6; 9 bases align to TRBD1. There are 15 residues in the CDR3. V was pared by 9 bases and J by 9 bases, with 12 bases of the junction left unmatched. The germline V gene encodes CDR1 LNHDA and CDR2 SQIVND (reference sequence). CDR3 amino acids: CASSGTGTGSSPLHF. The CDR3 region has the DNA TGTGCCAGCTCAGGTACCGGGACAGGGAGTTCACCCCTCCACTTT.

This clone has just a few counts. This chain links TRBV28 with TRBJ2-3; D tentatively reads TRBD1 or TRBD2 (6 bases each). Per germline, CDR1 MDHEN and CDR2 SYDVKM. V dropped 5 bases and J dropped 2 bases, with 23 bases sitting between them. This CDR3 has 18 amino acids. The CDR3 loop reads CASSMDKEGGGLTDTQYF. The CDR3 coding sequence is TGTGCCAGCAGTATGGACAAGGAAGGAGGGGGACTCACAGATACGCAGTATTTT.

V usage is TRBV10-3 and J usage is TRBJ1-6; tentatively, D is TRBD1 (6 bases). This CDR3 has 15 amino acids. Germline V gives CDR1 ENHRY, CDR2 SYGVKD. The V end lost 4 bases, the J end lost 7 bases, and 14 bases lay between the germline ends. CDR3 DNA: TGTGCCATCAGTGTTGACAGGAGTGAAAATTCACCCCTCCACTTT. Translating gives CAISVDRSENSPLHF.

The genes are TRBV6-5 and TRBJ1-4; D not certain. CDR1 MNHEY and CDR2 SVGAGI come from the germline V gene. CDR3 size: 15 residues. V lost 0 bases and J 8 bases, leaving 13 bases between the germline ends. CDR3 in amino acids: CASSYSTGVGEKLFF. CDR3 sequence (DNA): TGTGCCAGCAGTTACTCGACCGGGGTTGGAGAAAAACTGTTTTTT.

V usage is TRBV11-2 and J usage is TRBJ1-1; 8 nucleotides align to TRBD1. Germline CDR1 is SGHAT and CDR2 is FQNNGV. The CDR3 is made up of 16 amino acids. After removal of 4 bases from V and 0 bases from J, the junction contained 7 bases not matched to a gene. Here the CDR3 reads CASSSGQEVMNTEAFF. The CDR3 DNA follows: TGTGCCAGCAGCTCGGGACAGGAGGTCATGAACACTGAAGCTTTCTTT.

The rearrangement links TRBV18 to TRBJ2-7; 7 nucleotides match TRBD2. The V segment lost 5 bases and the J segment 3 bases; nucleotides outside the gene matches: 7. The CDR3 is 14 residues long. Germline lookup yields CDR1 KGHSH and CDR2 LQKENI. The CDR3 DNA sequence: TGTGCCAGCTCATCGACTAGCAGGGTCTACGAGCAGTACTTC. It specifies CASSSTSRVYEQYF.

The CDR3 DNA reads TGTGCCAGCAGCTTAAGGGGACAGAACAATGAGCAGTTCTTC. Its protein is CASSLRGQNNEQFF. This chain joins TRBV7-3 and TRBJ2-1, with 7 bases aligning to TRBD1. V shed 1 base and J 5 bases; nucleotides not matched to a gene: 2. The CDR3 extends over 14 amino acids. Germline CDR1 SGHTA, CDR2 FQGTGA.

The CDR3 nucleotides are TGTGCCAGCAGTGAATACAGAAGTCAAGGTGGCTACACCTTC. Amino acids: CASSEYRSQGGYTF. The chain recombines TRBV2 with TRBJ1-2, with D unclear. CDR1 is SNHLY and CDR2 is FYNNEI in the germline V gene. Between the trimmed V and J ends, which lost 2 bases and 7 bases, there was a span of 14 bases. The CDR3 loop spans 14 amino acids. The full variable domain, completed using reference TRBV2 and TRBJ1-2, is EPEVTQTPSHQVTQMGQEVILRCVPISNHLYFYWYRQILGQKVEFLVSFYNNEISEKSEIFDDQFSVERPDGSNFTLKIRSTKLEDSAMYFCASSEYRSQGGYTFGSGTRLTVV.

The chain recombines TRBV21-1 with TRBJ2-1. TRBV21-1 is reported as a pseudogene. The CDR3 loop spans 15 amino acids. CDR3 residues: CATPPFGGQYNEQFF. CDR3 in DNA: TGTGCCACCCCCCCGTTCGGGGGCCAATACAATGAGCAGTTCTTC.

The chain links TRBV29-1 to TRBJ2-5; 8 nucleotides line up with TRBD1. Trimming removed 7 bases from V and 2 bases from J; junction bases left unmatched: 9. CDR3 length: 14 amino acids. Germline lookup yields CDR1 SQVTM and CDR2 ANQGSEA. Written as DNA, the CDR3 is TGCAGCGCACAAAGGAGACAGGGGCAAGAGACCCAGTACTTC. It translates to CSAQRRQGQETQYF.

This rearrangement joins TRBV7-2 to TRBJ2-5; 7 nucleotides align to TRBD1. CDR3 length: 17 amino acids. Trimming cost V 5 bases and J 1 base; bases outside gene matches: 13. Per the germline V gene, CDR1 is SGHTA and CDR2 is FQGNSA. The CDR3 sequence: CASSPPPGQNLQETQYF. As DNA, the CDR3 is TGTGCCAGCAGCCCCCCTCCGGGACAGAATCTCCAAGAGACCCAGTACTTC. The full variable domain, completed using reference TRBV7-2 and TRBJ2-5, is GAGVSQSPSNKVTEKGKDVELRCDPISGHTALYWYRQSLGQGLEFLIYFQGNSAPDKSGLPSDRFSAERTGGSVSTLTIQRTQQEDSAVYLCASSPPPGQNLQETQYFGPGTRLLVL.

CDR3 sequence (DNA): TGTGCCAGCAGTGAACCCGGCAGGGGTATATATAACTATGGCTACACCTTC. It specifies CASSEPGRGIYNYGYTF. V and J are TRBV6-1 and TRBJ1-2, with a weak D call TRBD1 (6 bases). There are 17 residues in the CDR3. Germline V gives CDR1 MNHNS, CDR2 SASEGT. Between the trimmed V and J ends, which lost 2 bases and 1 base, there was a span of 17 bases.

The table lists this clone with a count of one. The chain couples TRBV19 to TRBJ2-7; D possibly corresponds to TRBD2 (5 bases). Germline assignment: CDR1 LNHDA and CDR2 SQIVND (reference sequence). This CDR3 spans 15 amino acids. V lost 3 bases and J 0 bases, leaving 12 bases between the germline ends. Here the CDR3 reads CASSMVASSSYEQYF. The CDR3 nucleotides are TGTGCCAGTAGTATGGTAGCGTCCAGCTCCTACGAGCAGTACTTC.

The chain carries TRBV3-1 (or the pseudogene TRBV3-2) and TRBJ1-2; D call uncertain. CDR3 length: 12 amino acids. Germline CDR1 LGHDT, CDR2 YNNKEL (reference sequence). V shed 3 bases and J shed 6 bases, with 8 bases lying between them. The CDR3: CASSQLADGYTF. The CDR3 nucleotides are TGTGCCAGCAGCCAGCTCGCGGATGGCTACACCTTC.

The genes are TRBV24-1 and TRBJ2-1; no definite D call. The CDR3 is 11 residues long. Germline V gene lookup returns CDR1 KGHDR and CDR2 SFDVKD. V lost 5 bases to trimming and J lost 10 bases, with 8 bases between them. For the CDR3, the DNA is TGTGCCACCAGTGCTCAATACGAGCAGTTCTTC. It is translated as CATSAQYEQFF.

The rearrangement uses TRBV7-9 and TRBJ2-6; D is perhaps TRBD1 or TRBD2 (5 bases each). The CDR3 loop spans 16 amino acids. Germline CDR1 is SEHNR and CDR2 is FQNEAQ (reference sequence). V was trimmed by 2 bases and J by 2 bases, leaving 10 bases between them. The CDR3: CASSLSGGAGANVLTF. CDR3 bases: TGTGCCAGCAGCTTATCTGGGGGTGCTGGGGCCAACGTCCTGACTTTC.

The V call is TRBV4-3, the J call TRBJ2-1; 9 bases are shared with TRBD1. The V segment lost 0 bases and the J segment 2 bases; nucleotides outside the gene matches: 5. This CDR3 spans 17 amino acids. The germline CDR1 and CDR2 sequences are LGHNA and YSLEER. The CDR3 bases are TGCGCCAGCAGCCAAGATTCCGGGACAGGGACCTACAATGAGCAGTTCTTC. It is translated as CASSQDSGTGTYNEQFF.

This clone was detected only a few times. V usage is TRBV11-2 and J usage is TRBJ2-5; D gene ambiguous. The CDR3 totals 15 residues. Trimming took 5 bases from V and 5 from J, leaving 18 bases between them. Germline CDR1 is SGHAT and CDR2 is FQNNGV. CDR3 loop: CASSPSPLIDETQYF. CDR3 nucleotide sequence: TGTGCCAGCAGCCCAAGCCCTTTAATAGATGAGACCCAGTACTTC. The full variable domain, in which reference TRBV11-2 and TRBJ2-5 provide the parts outside the CDR3, is EAGVAQSPRYKIIEKRQSVAFWCNPISGHATLYWYQQILGQGPKLLIQFQNNGVVDDSQLPKDRFSAERLKGVDSTLKIQPAKLEDSAVYLCASSPSPLIDETQYFGPGTRLLVL.

V is TRBV3-1 (or the pseudogene TRBV3-2) and J is TRBJ2-7, with 14 bases identical to TRBD2. Germline V lookup: CDR1 LGHDT, CDR2 YNNKEL (reference sequence). V lost 5 bases and J lost 0; bases outside the gene matches: 6. The CDR3 runs to 17 residues. This chain's CDR3 is CASSWGLAGDASYEQYF. CDR3 DNA: TGTGCCAGCAGCTGGGGACTAGCGGGGGATGCCTCCTACGAGCAGTACTTC.

The rearrangement links TRBV5-6 to TRBJ2-7; D may be TRBD1 (6 bases). The CDR3 contains 14 residues. The V and J ends lost 1 base and 2 bases respectively, with 10 bases between them. In germline, CDR1 is SGHDT, CDR2 YYEEEE. This chain's CDR3 is CASSLRDKAYEQYF. In nucleotides, the CDR3 is TGTGCCAGCAGCTTGCGGGACAAAGCCTACGAGCAGTACTTC.

The V gene is TRBV15, the J gene TRBJ2-7; TRBD1 matches at 9 bases. Germline CDR1 LNHNV, CDR2 YYDKDF (reference sequence). V was clipped by 1 base and J by 4 bases; unmatched bases: 5. The CDR3 has 15 amino acids. In nucleotides, the CDR3 is TGTGCCACCAGCAGAGCAGGACAGGGGCCATACGAGCAGTACTTC. It encodes CATSRAGQGPYEQYF.

Details on this clone: The sample carries other DNA sequences with the same CDR3. The V gene is TRBV15, the J gene TRBJ1-3; 8 positions match TRBD1. In germline, CDR1 is LNHNV, CDR2 YYDKDF (reference sequence). V dropped 3 bases and J dropped 1; count of bases not matched to a gene: 2. CDR3 length: 15 amino acids. The CDR3 is CATSRDRVSGNTIYF. Written as DNA, the CDR3 is TGTGCCACCAGCAGGGACAGGGTATCTGGAAACACCATATATTTT.

The chain has TRBV5-1 and TRBJ2-1; 11 bases map to TRBD2. V trimming: 0 bases; J trimming: 7 bases; junction bases outside the gene matches: 6. Germline V lookup: CDR1 SGHRS, CDR2 YFSETQ. The CDR3 spans 16 residues. CDR3 DNA sequence: TGCGCCAGCAGCTTGGTACTAGCGGGAGTTGGGAATGAGCAGTTCTTC. Its translation: CASSLVLAGVGNEQFF. Full variable domain (remainder filled in from reference TRBV5-1 and TRBJ2-1): KAGVTQTPRYLIKTRGQQVTLSCSPISGHRSVSWYQQTPGQGLQFLFEYFSETQRNKGNFPGRFSGRQFSNSRSEMNVSTLELGDSALYLCASSLVLAGVGNEQFFGPGTRLTVL.